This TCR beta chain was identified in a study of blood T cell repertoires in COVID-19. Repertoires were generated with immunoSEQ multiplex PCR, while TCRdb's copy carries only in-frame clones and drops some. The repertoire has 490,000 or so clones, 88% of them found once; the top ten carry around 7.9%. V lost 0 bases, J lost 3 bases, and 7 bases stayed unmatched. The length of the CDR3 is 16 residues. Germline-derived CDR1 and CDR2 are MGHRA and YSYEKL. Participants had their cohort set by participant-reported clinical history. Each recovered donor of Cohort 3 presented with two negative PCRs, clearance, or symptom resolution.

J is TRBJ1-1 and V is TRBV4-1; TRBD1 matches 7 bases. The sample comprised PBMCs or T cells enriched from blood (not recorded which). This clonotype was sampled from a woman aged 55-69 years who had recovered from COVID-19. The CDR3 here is CASSQDRAGGYTEAFF. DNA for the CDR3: TGCGCCAGCAGCCAAGATAGGGCAGGGGGATACACTGAAGCTTTCTTT.